This TCR beta chain was profiled in a study of T cell responses to AZD1222 COVID-19 vaccine. From germline, CDR1 is SGHKS and CDR2 YYEKEE (reference sequence). This CDR3 comprises 16 residues. Trimming removed 4 bases at V and 0 bases at J, with 16 bases between. TCRdb's copy holds only in-frame clones and misses some; the assay was immunoSEQ multiplex PCR. Among more than 85,000 clones, 90% to 95% were seen once, and the ten largest hold around 8.1%. A single count supports this clone. The specimen was peripheral blood, collected on day 0 of AZD1222 vaccination. The sequence came from an adult in good health. The J gene is TRBJ1-1, the V gene TRBV5-5; no clear D gene. For the CDR3, the DNA is TGTGCCAGCAGCCTCAAAGGACGGACCATGAACACTGAAGCTTTCTTT. The encoded protein is CASSLKGRTMNTEAFF.